The 18 T cell receptor beta chains below were found in one sample sequenced in a study of T cell responses to AZD1222 COVID-19 vaccine. Sequencing used immunoSEQ multiplex PCR; TCRdb keeps in-frame clones, though not all of them. The sample lists around 140,000 clones, about nine tenths occurring once. Sequenced here: peripheral blood, sampled 28 days after the second AZD1222 dose. These receptors all come from an adult who received the AZD1222 COVID-19 vaccine.

The genes are TRBV5-6 and TRBJ1-5; no definite D call. Trimming took off 2 bases at V and 5 bases at J, with 17 bases between the two ends. This CDR3 contains 16 residues. In germline, CDR1 is SGHDT, CDR2 YYEEEE. The CDR3, as DNA: TGTGCCAGCAGCTTCCACACTACGGTTAGGGATCAGCCCCAGCATTTT. Its translation: CASSFHTTVRDQPQHF.

The gene calls are TRBV5-1 and TRBJ2-5; TRBD1 might be the D (6 bases). Trimming took 0 bases from V and 2 from J, leaving 14 bases between them. Germline-derived CDR1 and CDR2 are SGHRS and YFSETQ. The CDR3 is 16 amino acids. The chain's CDR3 is CASSLGLSTGQETQYF. In DNA form, the CDR3 reads TGCGCCAGCAGCTTGGGACTTTCGACAGGACAAGAGACCCAGTACTTC.

This rearrangement joins TRBV11-2 to TRBJ1-1, with D hard to call. Germline V CDR1 and CDR2: SGHAT, FQNNGV. The CDR3 spans 13 residues. The V and J ends lost 1 base and 11 bases respectively, with 14 bases between them. The CDR3 spells CASSLAGPLDAFF. The CDR3 DNA sequence: TGTGCCAGCAGCTTAGCAGGACCATTGGACGCTTTCTTT.

This clone was seen once. This CDR3 is CASSGTSNEQFF. The CDR3 DNA is TGCGCCAGCAGCGGGACTAGCAATGAGCAGTTCTTC. The chain recombines TRBV10-1 with TRBJ2-1, with 8 bases fitting TRBD2. This CDR3 region has 12 residues. V lost 6 bases to trimming and J lost 6 bases; unmatched junction nucleotides: 1. Germline-derived CDR1 and CDR2 are WNHNN and SYGVQD (reference sequence).

The chain uses TRBV15 and TRBJ1-5; TRBD1 matches 7 bases. V lost 3 bases to trimming and J lost 1 base; unmatched junction nucleotides: 3. This CDR3 contains 15 residues. Germline CDR1 LNHNV, CDR2 YYDKDF (reference sequence). CDR3 sequence: CATSSEQGSNQPQHF. CDR3 bases: TGTGCCACCAGCAGTGAACAGGGGAGCAATCAGCCCCAGCATTTT.

This clone occurred a few times. The chain recombines TRBV24-1 with TRBJ1-5, with no clear D. Per the germline V gene, CDR1 is KGHDR and CDR2 is SFDVKD. Trimming shortened V by 4 bases and J by 0 bases, and 3 bases separated the two germline ends. The CDR3 sequence is 13 residues long. CDR3 coding DNA: TGTGCCACCAGTGAATATAGCAATCAGCCCCAGCATTTT. Protein: CATSEYSNQPQHF.

The J gene is TRBJ2-1, the V gene TRBV3-1 (or the pseudogene TRBV3-2); D gene uncertain. Germline-derived CDR1 and CDR2 are LGHDT and YNNKEL (reference sequence). Trimming removed 1 base from V and 9 bases from J, with 19 bases in between. The CDR3 loop spans 16 amino acids. In DNA form, the CDR3 reads TGTGCCAGCAGCCAAGGCCACCTAGACGTTGGGGTTGAGCAGTTCTTC. It codes for CASSQGHLDVGVEQFF.

As regards this clone: Other DNA sequences from this sample encode an identical CDR3 as well. The chain combines TRBV19 with TRBJ1-1; D is undetermined. The germline V gene has CDR1 LNHDA and CDR2 SQIVND (reference sequence). The V and J ends lost 0 bases and 5 bases respectively, with 7 bases between them. This CDR3 region has 13 residues. The CDR3 coding sequence is TGTGCCAGTAGTATAGATCGGGGTACTGAAGCTTTCTTT. Translation: CASSIDRGTEAFF.

The J gene is TRBJ1-5, the V gene TRBV30; 9 bases are a match to TRBD1. CDR1 is GTSNPN, CDR2 SVGIG, per germline (reference sequence). The CDR3 has 15 amino acids. V was clipped by 7 bases and J by 5 bases; unmatched bases: 12. Here the CDR3 DNA reads TGTGCCTTCAAGAGGTCACAGGGGGCCTATCAGCCCCAGCATTTT. Translated, it gives CAFKRSQGAYQPQHF.

This clone was counted a few times. This sequence joins TRBV30 and TRBJ2-6; 10 nucleotides align to TRBD1. There are 16 residues in the CDR3. J was trimmed by 3 bases and V by 2 bases; bases with no gene match: 4. Germline CDR1 GTSNPN, CDR2 SVGIG (reference sequence). The CDR3 loop is CAWSRQGAGGANVLTF. The CDR3 bases are TGTGCCTGGAGTAGACAGGGGGCAGGTGGGGCCAACGTCCTGACTTTC.

The V and J genes are TRBV11-3 and TRBJ2-3, with TRBD1 matching 8 bases. CDR3 length equals 15 residues. Germline-derived CDR1 and CDR2 are SGHNT and YENEEA. V gave up 5 bases and J gave up 2 bases; unmatched junction bases: 6. CDR3 in DNA: TGTGCCAGCAGCCAAGGGACAGGACCCACAGATACGCAGTATTTT. Encoded protein: CASSQGTGPTDTQYF.

The chain carries TRBV18 and TRBJ2-7, with 12 nucleotides matching TRBD2. The CDR3 runs 17 residues. CDR1 and CDR2 from the germline V gene are KGHSH and LQKENI. V dropped 6 bases and J dropped 2; count of bases not matched to a gene: 11. CDR3 nucleotides: TGTGCCAGCTCCCCTTTGACTAGCGGGAGTACTGCCTACGAGCAGTACTTC. Protein: CASSPLTSGSTAYEQYF.

This clone was observed a few times. This chain connects TRBV6-2 or TRBV6-3 to TRBJ2-5; 7 bases are shared with TRBD2. In germline, CDR1 is MNHEY, CDR2 SVGEGT. CDR3 size: 15 residues. V lost 6 bases and J lost 3; bases outside the gene matches: 10. The CDR3 sequence: CASSPLAETKETQYF. DNA of the CDR3: TGTGCCAGCAGCCCCCTAGCGGAGACGAAAGAGACCCAGTACTTC.

The chain combines TRBV19 with TRBJ2-3; D not resolved. V was cut by 0 bases and J by 0 bases, with 7 bases left in between. Germline V gene lookup returns CDR1 LNHDA and CDR2 SQIVND (reference sequence). The CDR3 covers 15 residues. The CDR3 DNA follows: TGTGCCAGTAGTATAGAGGGGTTTAGCACAGATACGCAGTATTTT. This sequence encodes CASSIEGFSTDTQYF.

The chain joins TRBV5-8 to TRBJ1-2; TRBD1 might be the D (5 bases). Germline values: CDR1 SGHTS, CDR2 YDEGEE. V gave up 2 bases and J gave up 4 bases, with 15 bases separating them. The CDR3 spans 15 residues. CDR3 nucleotide sequence: TGTGCCAGCAGCTTCAGATCCGGGGCCGGCTATGGCTACACCTTC. It translates to CASSFRSGAGYGYTF.

The CDR3 DNA is TGTGCCAGCAGGACGACAGGGGTAGAGACCCAGTACTTC. This sequence encodes CASRTTGVETQYF. V is TRBV3-1 (or the pseudogene TRBV3-2) and J is TRBJ2-5; 8 bases align to TRBD1. Trimming cost V 6 bases and J 4 bases; bases outside gene matches: 4. This CDR3 is 13 amino acids long. Germline loops: CDR1 LGHDT, CDR2 YNNKEL (reference sequence).

This clone was detected only once. The rearrangement uses TRBV28 and TRBJ1-5; possible D gene TRBD1, 6 bases. Germline CDR1 is MDHEN and CDR2 is SYDVKM. The length of the CDR3 is 19 residues. V was trimmed by 1 base and J by 2 bases, leaving 21 bases between them. CDR3 loop: CASSLLANRGGAGNQPQHF. The CDR3 DNA follows: TGTGCCAGCAGTTTATTGGCCAACCGGGGGGGGGCCGGCAATCAGCCCCAGCATTTT.

For the CDR3, the DNA is TGTGCCAGCAGTGAAGGTACGAGGTGGGGCAATGAGCAGTTCTTC. Amino acids: CASSEGTRWGNEQFF. V usage is TRBV6-1 and J usage is TRBJ2-1; D remains ambiguous. Trimming cost V 1 base and J 6 bases, with 13 bases left between them. The CDR3 sequence is 15 residues long. The germline gives CDR1 MNHNS, CDR2 SASEGT.